This is a list of T cell receptor beta chains from one sample in a study of response to subunit inactivated influenza vaccine. TCRdb re-analysed the RT-PCR reads in MiXCR, keeping a single row per CDR3 protein. Found here are under 550,000 distinct CDR3 sequences, less than 7.5% of them singletons; the top ten hold under 15%. Source: PBMCs from blood, taken less than 30 months after vaccination. All receptors derive from a man aged 50-75 years who received an inactivated influenza vaccine. The CDR3 runs from the conserved cysteine through the conserved F or W. The D gene is left open where the match is weak. Size values are once, few and many counts, or a class for expanded clones, and some rows have none.

D gene	clone size	V gene	J gene	CDR3 protein	CDR3 DNA
.	many	TRBV5-1	TRBJ2-1	CASSVTGNGYNEQFF	TGCGCCAGCAGCGTCACAGGGAATGGTTACAATGAGCAGTTCTTC
.	few	TRBV4-2	TRBJ1-6	CASSQDQGGLHF	TGTGCCAGCAGCCAAGATCAGGGAGGACTCCACTTT
TRBD2	.	TRBV20-1	TRBJ2-1	CSVMKTSGYNEQFF	TGCAGTGTAATGAAAACTAGCGGATACAATGAGCAGTTCTTC
TRBD2	few	TRBV4-1	TRBJ2-7	CASSQDWGRVVDEQYF	TGCGCCAGCAGCCAAGATTGGGGGAGGGTCGTGGACGAGCAGTACTTC
.	many	TRBV20-1	TRBJ2-5	CSARGRTQETQYF	TGCAGTGCAAGAGGACGGACCCAAGAGACCCAGTACTTC
TRBD1	few	TRBV9	TRBJ1-1	CASSASTGLEAFF	TGTGCCAGCAGCGCCTCGACAGGGCTTGAAGCTTTCTTT
TRBD2	few	TRBV7-6	TRBJ2-7	CASSHGTSGRPHQGEQYF	TGTGCCAGCAGCCACGGGACTAGCGGGAGGCCCCACCAGGGGGAGCAGTACTTC
TRBD2	few	TRBV20-1	TRBJ2-1	CSARPGGADNEQFF	TGCAGTGCTAGACCGGGAGGGGCGGACAATGAGCAGTTCTTC
TRBD2	.	TRBV20-1	TRBJ2-2	CSAKTLAGWAGELFF	TGCAGTGCCAAGACCCTAGCGGGATGGGCCGGGGAGCTGTTTTTT
.	many	TRBV7-2	TRBJ1-5	CASSLGGAGQPQHF	TGTGCCAGCAGCTTAGGGGGCGCCGGACAGCCCCAGCATTTT
TRBD2	few	TRBV6-1	TRBJ2-2	CASSGSGGAVGELFF	TGTGCCAGCAGTGGTAGCGGGGGGGCCGTCGGGGAGCTGTTTTTT
.	few	TRBV28	TRBJ2-1	CASSPRGRSSYNEQFF	TGTGCCAGCAGTCCCCGCGGCAGGAGCTCCTACAATGAGCAGTTCTTC
.	.	TRBV5-5	TRBJ2-6	CASSLRVVSMGANVLTF	TGTGCCAGCAGCTTGCGGGTGGTTAGTATGGGGGCCAACGTCCTGACTTTC
.	many	TRBV2	TRBJ2-7	CASSGTVPYEQYF	TGTGCCAGCAGTGGGACAGTTCCCTACGAGCAGTACTTC
TRBD2	few	TRBV5-6	TRBJ2-5	CASTPGGLAFQETQYF	TGTGCCAGCACACCAGGGGGACTAGCGTTCCAAGAGACCCAGTACTTC
.	many	TRBV7-9	TRBJ1-4	CASRPLQGGKLFF	TGTGCCAGCAGGCCTTTACAGGGAGGTAAACTGTTTTTT
TRBD2	.	TRBV4-2	TRBJ2-7	CASSQDVASGYEQYF	TGTGCCAGCAGCCAAGATGTGGCTAGCGGATACGAGCAGTACTTC
TRBD2	few	TRBV15	TRBJ2-1	CATSSAGLGNEQFF	TGTGCCACCAGCAGTGCGGGACTAGGGAATGAGCAGTTCTTC
TRBD1	.	TRBV7-9	TRBJ1-4	CASSKQGVFEKLFF	TGTGCCAGCAGCAAACAGGGGGTATTTGAAAAACTGTTTTTT
.	few	TRBV20-1	TRBJ1-4	CSARDSRAVGLEKLFF	TGCAGTGCTAGAGATAGTCGGGCGGTAGGGCTCGAAAAACTGTTTTTT
TRBD2	once	TRBV20-1	TRBJ2-1	CSATRDYVHNEQFF	TGCAGTGCTACCCGGGACTACGTCCACAATGAGCAGTTCTTC
.	.	TRBV2	TRBJ2-3	CASGSLDTQYF	TGTGCCAGCGGGAGCCTGGATACGCAGTATTTT
TRBD1	.	TRBV4-2	TRBJ1-2	CASSQPTGGGYGYTF	TGTGCCAGCAGCCAACCAACAGGGGGCGGCTATGGCTACACCTTC
.	few	TRBV20-1	TRBJ2-1	CSARWGRNEQFF	TGCAGTGCTAGATGGGGGAGGAATGAGCAGTTCTTC
TRBD1	few	TRBV29-1	TRBJ1-1	CSIGQGGTEAFF	TGCAGCATAGGACAGGGGGGTACTGAAGCTTTCTTT
TRBD1	.	TRBV11-2	TRBJ2-1	CASSSWTGGGF	TGTGCCAGCAGCTCCTGGACAGGGGGCGGCTTC
TRBD2	few	TRBV4-1	TRBJ2-1	CASSLRLAAPPNREQFF	TGCGCCAGCAGCTTGCGACTAGCGGCGCCCCCGAACAGGGAGCAGTTCTTC
.	many	TRBV20-1	TRBJ2-7	CSASPGTGPYEQYF	TGCAGTGCTAGTCCCGGGACTGGACCCTACGAGCAGTACTTC
TRBD1	many	TRBV12-3/TRBV12-4	TRBJ2-1	CASRSTGGGYNEQFF	TGTGCCAGCAGATCTACAGGGGGCGGCTACAATGAGCAGTTCTTC
.	few	TRBV29-1	TRBJ2-7	CSVRIGSYEQYF	TGCAGCGTGCGGATAGGCTCCTACGAGCAGTACTTC
TRBD1	.	TRBV20-1	TRBJ1-5	CSASEGQYSNQPQHF	TGCAGTGCTAGTGAGGGACAGTATAGCAATCAGCCCCAGCATTTT
TRBD2	.	TRBV7-2	TRBJ2-5	CASSLYSGTKYF	TGTGCCAGCAGCCTATATAGCGGGACGAAGTACTTC
.	few	TRBV19	TRBJ1-3	CASSIVPSSGNTIYF	TGTGCCAGTAGTATCGTACCAAGCTCTGGAAACACCATATATTTT
.	many	TRBV3-1	TRBJ2-7	CASSPYRGLDEQYF	TGTGCCAGCAGCCCTTACAGGGGACTGGACGAGCAGTACTTC
.	.	TRBV12-3/TRBV12-4	TRBJ1-2	CASSLASENGYTF	TGTGCCAGCAGTTTGGCCTCCGAGAATGGCTACACCTTC
.	.	TRBV5-1	TRBJ2-3	CASSPASTSTDTQYF	TGCGCCAGCAGCCCCGCTAGCACTAGCACAGATACGCAGTATTTT
.	many	TRBV28	TRBJ1-5	CASQAFSNQPQHF	TGTGCCAGTCAAGCATTTAGCAATCAGCCCCAGCATTTT
.	.	TRBV3-1	TRBJ2-3	CASSRDPYTDTQYF	TGTGCCAGCAGCCGAGATCCATACACAGATACGCAGTATTTT
.	few	TRBV10-3	TRBJ2-3	CAISSGLGTDTQYF	TGTGCCATCAGCTCGGGACTCGGCACAGATACGCAGTATTTT
.	.	TRBV4-1	TRBJ1-4	CASSQPAGATNEKLFF	TGCGCCAGCAGCCAGCCCGCAGGGGCAACTAATGAAAAACTGTTTTTT
.	few	TRBV5-1	TRBJ1-2	CASSPNPGDPTDGYTF	TGCGCCAGCAGCCCTAATCCCGGGGATCCGACGGACGGCTACACCTTC
TRBD2	.	TRBV2	TRBJ2-7	CASTGLTQYEQYF	TGTGCCAGCACGGGACTAACTCAGTACGAGCAGTACTTC
TRBD1	many	TRBV14	TRBJ1-1	CASSQNRDREAFF	TGTGCCAGCAGCCAAAACCGGGACAGGGAAGCTTTCTTT
.	many	TRBV15	TRBJ2-1	CATSSGGPYNEQFF	TGTGCCACCAGCAGCGGGGGACCCTACAATGAGCAGTTCTTC
.	few	TRBV5-8	TRBJ2-7	CASSLLGLTYEQYF	TGTGCCAGCAGCTTGTTGGGACTCACCTACGAGCAGTACTTC
.	many	TRBV12-3/TRBV12-4	TRBJ2-5	CASSLSTGRIGETQYF	TGTGCCAGCAGTTTATCCACGGGGCGCATTGGAGAGACCCAGTACTTC
.	few	TRBV20-1	TRBJ1-1	CSARNILRSNTEAFF	TGCAGTGCTAGAAACATCCTCAGGTCGAACACTGAAGCTTTCTTT
TRBD2	few	TRBV11-2	TRBJ2-2	CASSDSGGAGELFF	TGTGCCAGCTCCGATAGCGGGGGGGCCGGGGAGCTGTTTTTT
.	few	TRBV7-2	TRBJ2-1	CASSLDTRSYNEQFF	TGTGCCAGCAGCCTTGACACCCGCTCCTACAATGAGCAGTTCTTC
.	few	TRBV20-1	TRBJ2-3	CSARELLFTDTQYF	TGCAGTGCTAGAGAGCTGCTATTCACAGATACGCAGTATTTT
.	few	TRBV28	TRBJ2-5	CASSLAVETQYF	TGTGCCAGCAGTTTGGCTGTGGAGACCCAGTACTTC
.	many	TRBV7-2	TRBJ2-3	CASSFREGTDTQYF	TGTGCCAGCAGCTTCAGAGAGGGCACAGATACGCAGTATTTT
.	.	TRBV5-1	TRBJ2-3	CASSFYREADTQYF	TGCGCCAGCAGCTTTTATAGGGAGGCAGATACGCAGTATTTT
TRBD1	few	TRBV6-2/TRBV6-3	TRBJ2-2	CASSYIRQGGTGELFF	TGTGCCAGCAGTTACATTCGACAGGGTGGCACCGGGGAGCTGTTTTTT